This TCR beta chain was captured in a study of blood T cell repertoires in COVID-19. Study overall: Sites across the United States, Italy and Spain contributed samples from acute and convalescent COVID-19.

Measured with immunoSEQ multiplex PCR; TCRdb has only the in-frame clones, and not every one. The sample has tens of thousands of clones, about 90% seen once. In germline, CDR1 is PRHDT, CDR2 FYEKMQ (reference sequence). The CDR3 spans 15 residues. The junction had 6 bases not matched to a gene; V was cut back by 1 base and J by 9 bases. Material for sequencing was peripheral blood. The chain has TRBV13 and TRBJ2-1, with 10 bases that match TRBD2. The clonotype originates from a man aged 18 to 29 with COVID-19, enrolled during active disease. The CDR3 region is CASSLELAGQGEQFF. The CDR3, as DNA: TGTGCCAGCAGCTTAGAACTAGCGGGGCAGGGTGAGCAGTTCTTC. The variable domain in full, completed from reference TRBV13 and TRBJ2-1, reads AAGVIQSPRHLIKEKRETATLKCYPIPRHDTVYWYQQGPGQDPQFLISFYEKMQSDKGSIPDRFSAQQFSDYHSELNMSSLELGDSALYFCASSLELAGQGEQFFGPGTRLTVL.